These T cell receptor beta chains were read from a single sample in a study of spatial heterogeneity in lung cancer. TCRdb re-derived calls from the 5' RACE reads in MiXCR, one entry per CDR3 protein. This table holds 40,000 to 45,000 distinct CDR3 sequences, roughly an eighth found once. The specimen was PBMCs, collected at surgery. The source is a male donor with early-stage non-small cell lung cancer. Both conserved end residues are part of each CDR3. The D gene is left open where the match is weak. Where a row states a size, it is once, few, many or the class of an expanded clone; other rows omit it.

d_call	clone_size	j_call	v_call	cdr3_aa	cdr3_nt
.	many	TRBJ1-5	TRBV7-9	CASSWTEHQPQHF	TGTGCCAGCAGCTGGACAGAACATCAGCCCCAGCATTTT
.	few	TRBJ2-7	TRBV30	CAWSVFGRATYEQYF	TGTGCCTGGAGTGTATTCGGCAGGGCCACCTACGAGCAGTACTTC
TRBD1	few	TRBJ2-2	TRBV25-1	CASSEDRAYTGELFF	TGTGCCAGCAGTGAGGACAGGGCGTACACCGGGGAGCTGTTTTTT
.	.	TRBJ1-1	TRBV14	CASSQVEMSFSNTEAFF	TGTGCCAGCAGCCAAGTGGAGATGAGCTTTTCGAACACTGAAGCTTTCTTT
.	few	TRBJ2-3	TRBV20-1	CSAIRTRGTDTQYF	TGCAGTGCCATCCGGACAAGAGGCACAGATACGCAGTATTTT
TRBD1	few	TRBJ2-7	TRBV9	CASSETGGQGTYEQYF	TGTGCCAGCAGCGAGACGGGGGGACAGGGAACCTACGAGCAGTACTTC
.	few	TRBJ1-5	TRBV6-1	CASSEAGWRNQPQHF	TGTGCCAGCAGTGAGGCAGGTTGGCGCAATCAGCCCCAGCATTTT
TRBD2	.	TRBJ2-3	TRBV18	CASSPGLAGLTDTQYF	TGTGCCAGCTCACCAGGACTAGCGGGTCTCACAGATACGCAGTATTTT
TRBD2	few	TRBJ2-3	TRBV7-8	CASSLEVAGGLFSSTDTQYF	TGTGCCAGCAGCTTAGAGGTAGCGGGAGGTCTCTTCTCTAGCACAGATACGCAGTATTTT
.	few	TRBJ1-3	TRBV29-1	CSVEGVANTIYF	TGCAGCGTTGAGGGAGTTGCGAACACCATATATTTT
.	.	TRBJ2-2	TRBV5-1	CASSPPGFTGELFF	TGCGCCAGCAGCCCGCCTGGATTCACCGGGGAGCTGTTTTTT
.	many	TRBJ2-3	TRBV20-1	CSGSYGAGADTQYF	TGCAGTGGGTCTTATGGTGCGGGTGCAGATACGCAGTATTTT
TRBD1	many	TRBJ1-2	TRBV5-1	CASSLTTGVYGYTF	TGCGCCAGCAGCTTAACGACAGGGGTCTATGGCTACACCTTC
.	many	TRBJ1-5	TRBV28	CASSYGSNQPQHF	TGTGCCAGCAGTTACGGTAGCAATCAGCCCCAGCATTTT